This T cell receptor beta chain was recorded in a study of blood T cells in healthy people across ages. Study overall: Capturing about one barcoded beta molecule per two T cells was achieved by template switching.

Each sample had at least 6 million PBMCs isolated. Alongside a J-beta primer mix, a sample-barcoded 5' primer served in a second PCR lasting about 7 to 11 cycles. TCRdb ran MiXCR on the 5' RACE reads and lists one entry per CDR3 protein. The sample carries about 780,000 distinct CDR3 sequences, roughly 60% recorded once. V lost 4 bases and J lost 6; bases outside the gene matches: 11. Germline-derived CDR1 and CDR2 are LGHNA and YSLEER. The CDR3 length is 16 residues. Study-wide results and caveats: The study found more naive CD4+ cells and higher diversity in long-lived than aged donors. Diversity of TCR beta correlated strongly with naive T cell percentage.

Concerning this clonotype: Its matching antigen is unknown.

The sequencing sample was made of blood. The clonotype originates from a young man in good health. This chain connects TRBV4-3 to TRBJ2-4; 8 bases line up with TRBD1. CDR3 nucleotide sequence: TGCGCCAGCAGCCTCTGGACAGGGCCCCCCTCAAACATTCAGTACTTC. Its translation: CASSLWTGPPSNIQYF.